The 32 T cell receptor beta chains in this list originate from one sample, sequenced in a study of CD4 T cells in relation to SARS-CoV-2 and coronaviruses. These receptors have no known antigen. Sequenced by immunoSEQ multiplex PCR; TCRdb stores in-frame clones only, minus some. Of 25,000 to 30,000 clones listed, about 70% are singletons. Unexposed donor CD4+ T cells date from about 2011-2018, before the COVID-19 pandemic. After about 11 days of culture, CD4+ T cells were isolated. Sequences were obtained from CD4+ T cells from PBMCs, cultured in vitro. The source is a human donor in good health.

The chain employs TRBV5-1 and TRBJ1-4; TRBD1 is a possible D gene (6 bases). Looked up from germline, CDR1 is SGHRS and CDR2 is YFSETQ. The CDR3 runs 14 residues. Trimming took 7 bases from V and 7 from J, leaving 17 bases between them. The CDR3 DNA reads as TGCGCCAGCGGCTACAGGGCCCAGGCTGAAAAACTGTTTTTT. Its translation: CASGYRAQAEKLFF.

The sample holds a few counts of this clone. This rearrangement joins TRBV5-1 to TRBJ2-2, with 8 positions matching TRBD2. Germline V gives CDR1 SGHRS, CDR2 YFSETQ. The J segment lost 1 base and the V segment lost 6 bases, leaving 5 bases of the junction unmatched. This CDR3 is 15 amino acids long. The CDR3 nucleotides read TGCGCCAGCATGGGCGGGGGGATGAACACCGGGGAGCTGTTTTTT. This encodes CASMGGGMNTGELFF.

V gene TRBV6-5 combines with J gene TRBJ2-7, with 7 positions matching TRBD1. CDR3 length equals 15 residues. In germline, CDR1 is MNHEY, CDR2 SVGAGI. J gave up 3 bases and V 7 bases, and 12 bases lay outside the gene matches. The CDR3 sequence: CASTGGPVPLYEQYF. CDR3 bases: TGTGCCAGCACAGGGGGACCCGTCCCTCTCTACGAGCAGTACTTC.

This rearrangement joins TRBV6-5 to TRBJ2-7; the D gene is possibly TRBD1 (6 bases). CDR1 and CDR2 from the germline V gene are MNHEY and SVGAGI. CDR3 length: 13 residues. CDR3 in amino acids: CASQGQSSYEQYF. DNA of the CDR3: TGTGCGTCACAGGGCCAGAGCTCCTACGAGCAGTACTTC.

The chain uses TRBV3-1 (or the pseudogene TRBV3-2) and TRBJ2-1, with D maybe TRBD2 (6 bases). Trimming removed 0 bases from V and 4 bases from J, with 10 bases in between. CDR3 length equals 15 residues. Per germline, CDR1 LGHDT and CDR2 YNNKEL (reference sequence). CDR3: CASSQDLAGYNEQFF. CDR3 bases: TGTGCCAGCAGCCAAGATCTCGCGGGGTACAATGAGCAGTTCTTC.

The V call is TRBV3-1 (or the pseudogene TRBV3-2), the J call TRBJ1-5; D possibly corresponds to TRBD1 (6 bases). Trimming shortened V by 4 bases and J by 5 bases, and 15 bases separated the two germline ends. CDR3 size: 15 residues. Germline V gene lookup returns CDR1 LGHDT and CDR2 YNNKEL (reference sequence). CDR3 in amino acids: CASSPGTLDYQPQHF. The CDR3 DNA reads TGTGCCAGCAGCCCTGGGACACTAGATTATCAGCCCCAGCATTTT.

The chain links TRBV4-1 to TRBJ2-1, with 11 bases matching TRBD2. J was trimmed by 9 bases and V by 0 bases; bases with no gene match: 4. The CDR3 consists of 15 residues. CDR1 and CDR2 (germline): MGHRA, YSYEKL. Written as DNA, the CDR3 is TGCGCCAGCAGCCAAGATTTAGCGGGAGGGCTTGAGCAGTTCTTC. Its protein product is CASSQDLAGGLEQFF.

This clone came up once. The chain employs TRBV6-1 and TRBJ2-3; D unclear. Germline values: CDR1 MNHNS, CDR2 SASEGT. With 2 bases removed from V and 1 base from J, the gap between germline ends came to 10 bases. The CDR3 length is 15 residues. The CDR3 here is CASSELAGRTDTQYF. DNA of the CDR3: TGTGCCAGCAGTGAACTGGCAGGACGCACAGATACGCAGTATTTT.

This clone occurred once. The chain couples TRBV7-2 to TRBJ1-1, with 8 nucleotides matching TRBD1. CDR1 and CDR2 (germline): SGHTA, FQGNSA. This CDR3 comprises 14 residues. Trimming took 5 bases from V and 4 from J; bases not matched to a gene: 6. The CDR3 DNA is TGTGCCAGCAGCGCGGACAGGGTGGGCACTGAAGCTTTCTTT. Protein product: CASSADRVGTEAFF. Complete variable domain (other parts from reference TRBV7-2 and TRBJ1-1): GAGVSQSPSNKVTEKGKDVELRCDPISGHTALYWYRQSLGQGLEFLIYFQGNSAPDKSGLPSDRFSAERTGGSVSTLTIQRTQQEDSAVYLCASSADRVGTEAFFGQGTRLTVV.

The CDR3 spells CSASSGGIYGYTF. The CDR3 DNA sequence: TGCAGTGCTAGTTCCGGGGGTATCTATGGCTACACCTTC. The chain employs TRBV20-1 and TRBJ1-2; possible D gene TRBD1, 5 bases. The CDR3 has 13 residues. Germline assignment: CDR1 DFQATT and CDR2 SNEGSKA (reference sequence). V lost 3 bases, J lost 4 bases, and 12 bases lay in between.

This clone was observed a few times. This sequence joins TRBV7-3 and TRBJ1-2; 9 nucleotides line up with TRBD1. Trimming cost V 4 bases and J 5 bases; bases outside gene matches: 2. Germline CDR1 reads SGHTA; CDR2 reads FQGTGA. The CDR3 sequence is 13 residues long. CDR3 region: CASSSGQGYGYTF. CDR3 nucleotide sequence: TGTGCCAGCAGCTCGGGACAGGGTTATGGCTACACCTTC.

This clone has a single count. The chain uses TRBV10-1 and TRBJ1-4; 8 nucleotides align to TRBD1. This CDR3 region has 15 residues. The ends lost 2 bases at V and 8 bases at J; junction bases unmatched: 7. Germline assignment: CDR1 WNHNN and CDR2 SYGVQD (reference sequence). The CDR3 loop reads CASSEVQGDFEKLFF. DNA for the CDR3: TGCGCCAGCAGTGAGGTACAGGGGGACTTCGAAAAACTGTTTTTT.

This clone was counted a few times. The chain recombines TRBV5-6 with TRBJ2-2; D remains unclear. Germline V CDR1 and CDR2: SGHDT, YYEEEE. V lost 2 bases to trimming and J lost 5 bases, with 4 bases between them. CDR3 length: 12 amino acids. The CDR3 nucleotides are TGTGCCAGCAGCTTTGCGACCGGGGAGCTGTTTTTT. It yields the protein CASSFATGELFF.

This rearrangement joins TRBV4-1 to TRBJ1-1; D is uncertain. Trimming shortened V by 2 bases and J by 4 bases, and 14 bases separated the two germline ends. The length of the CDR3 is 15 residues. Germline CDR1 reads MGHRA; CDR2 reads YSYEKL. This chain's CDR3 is CASSQPGSRSTEAFF. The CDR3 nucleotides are TGCGCCAGCAGCCAACCGGGCTCCAGGAGCACTGAAGCTTTCTTT.

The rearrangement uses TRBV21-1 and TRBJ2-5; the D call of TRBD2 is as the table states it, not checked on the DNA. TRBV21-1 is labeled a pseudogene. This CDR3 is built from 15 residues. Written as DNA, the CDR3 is TGTGCCAGCAGCCCCCCGGGGGGAGAAGCGGAGACCCAGTACTTC. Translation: CASSPPGGEAETQYF.

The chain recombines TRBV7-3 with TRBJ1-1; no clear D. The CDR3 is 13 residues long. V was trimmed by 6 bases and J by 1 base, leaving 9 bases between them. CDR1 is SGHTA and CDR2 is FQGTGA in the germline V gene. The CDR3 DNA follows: TGTGCCAGCAGTCCTGGGCCGAACACTGAAGCTTTCTTT. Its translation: CASSPGPNTEAFF.

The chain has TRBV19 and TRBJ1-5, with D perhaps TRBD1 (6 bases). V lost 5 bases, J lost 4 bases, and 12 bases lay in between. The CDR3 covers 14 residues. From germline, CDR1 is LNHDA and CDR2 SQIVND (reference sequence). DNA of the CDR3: TGTGCCAGTAGTTGGGGGCTGGGGAATCAGCCCCAGCATTTT. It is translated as CASSWGLGNQPQHF.

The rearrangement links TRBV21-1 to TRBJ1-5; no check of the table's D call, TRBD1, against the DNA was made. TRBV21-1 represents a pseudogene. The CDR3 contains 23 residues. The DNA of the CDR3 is TGTGCCAGCAGCAAGGTACCGCTATACTTAAAGGACAGGGGGAGAGGAGTCAATCAGCCCCAGCATTTT. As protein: CASSKVPLYLKDRGRGVNQPQHF.

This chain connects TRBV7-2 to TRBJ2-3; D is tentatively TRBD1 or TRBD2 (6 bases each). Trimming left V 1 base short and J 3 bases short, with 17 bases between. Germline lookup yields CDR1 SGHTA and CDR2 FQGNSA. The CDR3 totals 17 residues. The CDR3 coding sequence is TGTGCCAGCAGCTTAGAGGGGGGAGGATGGTCAACAGATACGCAGTATTTT. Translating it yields CASSLEGGGWSTDTQYF.

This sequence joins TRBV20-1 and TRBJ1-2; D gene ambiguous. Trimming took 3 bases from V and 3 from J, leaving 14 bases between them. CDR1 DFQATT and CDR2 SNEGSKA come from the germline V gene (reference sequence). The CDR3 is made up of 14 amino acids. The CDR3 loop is CSASAPGGHYGYTF. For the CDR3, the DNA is TGCAGTGCTAGTGCTCCAGGAGGCCACTATGGCTACACCTTC.

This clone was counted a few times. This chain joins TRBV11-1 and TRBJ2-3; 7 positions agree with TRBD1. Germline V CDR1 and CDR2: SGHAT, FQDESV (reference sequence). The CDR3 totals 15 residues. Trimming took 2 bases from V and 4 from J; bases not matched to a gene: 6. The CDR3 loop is CASSLSRGSADTQYF. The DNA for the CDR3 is TGTGCCAGCAGCTTAAGCAGGGGGTCGGCAGATACGCAGTATTTT.

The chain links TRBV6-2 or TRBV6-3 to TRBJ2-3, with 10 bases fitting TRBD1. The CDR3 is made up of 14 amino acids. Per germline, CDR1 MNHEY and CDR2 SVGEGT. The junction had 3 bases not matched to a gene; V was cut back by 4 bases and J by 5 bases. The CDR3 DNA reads TGTGCCAGCAGTTCGGGACAGGGGTTAGATACGCAGTATTTT. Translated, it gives CASSSGQGLDTQYF.

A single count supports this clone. DNA for the CDR3: TGTGCCAGCAGCTTCGGACTGTACAATGAGCAGTTCTTC. This encodes CASSFGLYNEQFF. The gene calls are TRBV2 and TRBJ2-1, with D maybe TRBD2 (5 bases). Germline assignment: CDR1 SNHLY and CDR2 FYNNEI. CDR3 length: 13 amino acids. The V gene lost 6 bases and the J gene lost 4 bases, with 10 bases spanning the gap.

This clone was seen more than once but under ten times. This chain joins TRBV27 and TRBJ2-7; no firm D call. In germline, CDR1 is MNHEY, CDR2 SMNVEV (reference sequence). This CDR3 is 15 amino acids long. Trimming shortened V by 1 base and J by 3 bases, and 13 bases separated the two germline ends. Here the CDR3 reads CASSLYSRRNYEQYF. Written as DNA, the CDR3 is TGTGCCAGCAGTTTATATAGCAGACGGAACTACGAGCAGTACTTC.

The CDR3 sequence: CASSLATSIAETQYF. CDR3 nucleotide sequence: TGTGCCAGCAGCCTCGCGACTAGCATCGCGGAGACCCAGTACTTC. The V call is TRBV7-2, the J call TRBJ2-5; 7 bases are a match to TRBD2. J was trimmed by 5 bases and V by 5 bases; bases with no gene match: 11. The CDR3 extends over 15 amino acids. Germline lookup yields CDR1 SGHTA and CDR2 FQGNSA. The full variable domain, its missing parts supplied by reference TRBV7-2 and TRBJ2-5, is GAGVSQSPSNKVTEKGKDVELRCDPISGHTALYWYRQSLGQGLEFLIYFQGNSAPDKSGLPSDRFSAERTGGSVSTLTIQRTQQEDSAVYLCASSLATSIAETQYFGPGTRLLVL.

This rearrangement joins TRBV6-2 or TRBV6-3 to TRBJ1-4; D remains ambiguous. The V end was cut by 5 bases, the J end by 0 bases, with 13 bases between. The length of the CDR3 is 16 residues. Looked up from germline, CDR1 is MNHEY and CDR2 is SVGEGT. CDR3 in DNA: TGTGCCAGCAGTACTTCAATCAATCCAACTAATGAAAAACTGTTTTTT. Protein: CASSTSINPTNEKLFF.

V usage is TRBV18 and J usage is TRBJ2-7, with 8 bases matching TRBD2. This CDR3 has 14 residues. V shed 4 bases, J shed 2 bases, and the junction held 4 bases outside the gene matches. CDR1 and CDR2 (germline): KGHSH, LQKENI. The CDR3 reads CASSRTSSTYEQYF. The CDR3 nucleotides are TGTGCCAGCTCACGGACTAGCAGCACCTACGAGCAGTACTTC.

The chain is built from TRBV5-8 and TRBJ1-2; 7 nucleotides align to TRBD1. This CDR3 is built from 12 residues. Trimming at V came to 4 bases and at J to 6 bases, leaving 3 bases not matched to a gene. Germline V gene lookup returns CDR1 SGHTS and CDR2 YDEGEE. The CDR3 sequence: CASSTGTDGYTF. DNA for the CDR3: TGTGCCAGCAGCACCGGGACAGATGGCTACACCTTC.

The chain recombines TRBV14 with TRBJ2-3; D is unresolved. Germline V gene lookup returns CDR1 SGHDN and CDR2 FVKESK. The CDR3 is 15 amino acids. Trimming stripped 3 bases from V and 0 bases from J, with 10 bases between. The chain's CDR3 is CASSHGTSSTDTQYF. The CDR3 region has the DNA TGTGCCAGCAGCCATGGAACATCTAGCACAGATACGCAGTATTTT.

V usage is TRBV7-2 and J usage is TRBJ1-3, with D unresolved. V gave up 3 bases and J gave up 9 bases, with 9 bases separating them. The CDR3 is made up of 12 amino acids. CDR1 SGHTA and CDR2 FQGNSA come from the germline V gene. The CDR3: CASSFTSSTIYF. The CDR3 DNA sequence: TGTGCCAGCAGCTTCACCAGCTCCACCATATATTTT.

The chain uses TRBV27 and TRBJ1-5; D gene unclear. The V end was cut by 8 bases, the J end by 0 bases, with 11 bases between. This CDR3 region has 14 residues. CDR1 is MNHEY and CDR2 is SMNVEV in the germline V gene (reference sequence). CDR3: CASGDRYSNQPQHF. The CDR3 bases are TGTGCCAGCGGTGATAGATATAGCAATCAGCCCCAGCATTTT.

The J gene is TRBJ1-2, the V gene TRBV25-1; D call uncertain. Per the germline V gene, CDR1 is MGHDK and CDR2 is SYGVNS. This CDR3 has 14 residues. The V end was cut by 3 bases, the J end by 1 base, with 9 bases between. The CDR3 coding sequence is TGTGCCAGCAGTGACCACAAGGTTAACTATGGCTACACCTTC. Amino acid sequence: CASSDHKVNYGYTF.